These 32 T cell receptor beta chains came from one sample sequenced in a study of liver allograft versus peripheral blood T cells. Study summary: Recipients' peripheral blood supplied the T cell receptor repertoires against which those in transplanted livers were compared.

TCRdb reanalysed the reads using MiXCR and keeps one entry per CDR3 protein. The sample shows about 6,500 distinct CDR3 sequences, roughly 20% of them seen only once. These receptors were obtained from a human patient who had a liver transplant. The graft donor may have contributed some T cells.

This clonotype rates as medium-sized. The CDR3 is CASSFQGSNYGYTF. CDR3 nucleotide sequence: TGTGCCAGCAGTTTCCAGGGCTCTAACTATGGCTACACCTTC. This rearrangement joins TRBV27 to TRBJ1-2, with a weak D call TRBD1 (5 bases). Germline V lookup: CDR1 MNHEY, CDR2 SMNVEV (reference sequence). V was cut by 3 bases and J by 0 bases, with 8 bases left in between. The CDR3 has 14 amino acids.

This chain uses TRBV9 with TRBJ1-4, with 7 positions matching TRBD1. This CDR3 contains 15 residues. Trimming took 0 bases from V and 8 from J; bases not matched to a gene: 7. CDR1 and CDR2 from the germline V gene are SGDLS and YYNGEE. CDR3 protein: CASSVGQGISEKLFF. CDR3 DNA: TGTGCCAGCAGCGTAGGACAGGGCATATCCGAAAAACTGTTTTTT.

This clonotype showed up many times. V is TRBV6-6 and J is TRBJ1-5; D is uncertain. Germline CDR1 MNHNY, CDR2 SVGAGI (reference sequence). The CDR3 spans 14 residues. The V and J ends lost 7 bases and 0 bases respectively, with 10 bases between them. The CDR3 spells CASTLVYSNQPQHF. CDR3 nucleotides: TGTGCCAGCACTTTAGTATATAGCAATCAGCCCCAGCATTTT.

This clonotype is judged medium-sized (0.01 to 0.1%). The CDR3 sequence is CASSVAGQGNSPLHF. In DNA form, the CDR3 reads TGTGCCAGCAGCGTAGCGGGACAGGGGAATTCACCCCTCCACTTT. The J gene is TRBJ1-6, the V gene TRBV9; TRBD1 aligns across 10 bases. In germline, CDR1 is SGDLS, CDR2 YYNGEE. The CDR3 is 15 amino acids. Trimming removed 0 bases from V and 7 bases from J; junction bases left unmatched: 1.

The V call is TRBV5-5, the J call TRBJ1-5; D call uncertain. Looked up from germline, CDR1 is SGHKS and CDR2 is YYEKEE (reference sequence). Between the trimmed V and J ends, which lost 3 bases and 1 base, there was a span of 11 bases. The CDR3 has 15 amino acids. The CDR3 region is CASSSEGNSNQPQHF. As DNA, the CDR3 is TGTGCCAGCAGCTCAGAAGGGAACAGCAATCAGCCCCAGCATTTT.

This clonotype appeared a few times. This chain joins TRBV7-9 and TRBJ2-1; 11 bases map to TRBD2. The V gene end was trimmed by 2 bases and the J gene end by 6 bases; junction bases not matched to a gene: 12. CDR3 length equals 18 residues. The germline CDR1 and CDR2 sequences are SEHNR and FQNEAQ (reference sequence). The CDR3 DNA reads as TGTGCCAGCAGCTTAAATTCCCCTAGCGGGGGGCTTGGCAATGAGCAGTTCTTC. Translation: CASSLNSPSGGLGNEQFF.

In this sample, this clonotype is medium-sized. CDR3 sequence reads: CASSFLTQGTNYGYTF. Here the CDR3 DNA reads TGTGCCAGTAGTTTTCTCACACAGGGAACGAACTATGGCTACACCTTC. V is TRBV19 and J is TRBJ1-2; possible D gene TRBD1, 6 bases. Trimming took 5 bases from V and 2 from J, leaving 18 bases between them. Germline-derived CDR1 and CDR2 are LNHDA and SQIVND (reference sequence). This CDR3 has 16 residues.

The table lists this clonotype with a few counts. The V and J genes are TRBV6-6 and TRBJ2-1, with TRBD2 as a possible D gene (6 bases). The CDR3 length is 19 residues. CDR1 and CDR2 (germline): MNHNY, SVGAGI (reference sequence). The V end was cut by 2 bases, the J end by 0 bases, with 20 bases between. The CDR3 DNA is TGTGCCAGCAGTTACCCGACGCGCGGGGTCCGGAGCTCCTACAATGAGCAGTTCTTC. It is translated as CASSYPTRGVRSSYNEQFF.

Judged by abundance, this clonotype is medium-sized. The chain combines TRBV9 with TRBJ1-6; D is perhaps TRBD1 (5 bases). Trimming took 0 bases from V and 10 from J, leaving 8 bases between them. The CDR3 runs to 13 residues. Germline V gene lookup returns CDR1 SGDLS and CDR2 YYNGEE. This CDR3 reads CASSVAGASPLHF. The CDR3 DNA is TGTGCCAGCAGCGTAGCTGGGGCCTCACCCCTCCACTTT.

This clonotype was observed at least ten times. The CDR3 sequence: CASSPSNNSPLHF. The CDR3, as DNA: TGTGCCAGCAGCCCCTCAAATAATTCACCCCTCCACTTT. The rearrangement uses TRBV7-9 and TRBJ1-6; D gene ambiguous. CDR1 is SEHNR and CDR2 is FQNEAQ in the germline V gene (reference sequence). The CDR3 sequence is 13 residues long. Trimming pared 5 bases from V and 5 bases from J, leaving 7 bases between.

The chain employs TRBV20-1 and TRBJ2-7; 11 bases fit TRBD1. Germline loops: CDR1 DFQATT, CDR2 SNEGSKA (reference sequence). The CDR3 spans 13 residues. The V gene end was trimmed by 6 bases and the J gene end by 5 bases; junction bases not matched to a gene: 6. The CDR3 DNA is TGCAGTGCAACCCGGACAGGGGGCGACGAGCAGTACTTC. Residues: CSATRTGGDEQYF.

This clonotype was seen many times. The chain's CDR3 is CASSSRDSLNTEAFF. The CDR3 nucleotides are TGTGCCAGCAGCTCCCGGGACAGCTTGAACACTGAAGCTTTCTTT. The J gene is TRBJ1-1, the V gene TRBV13, with TRBD1 identical over 7 bases. Germline V gene sequence: CDR1 PRHDT, CDR2 FYEKMQ (reference sequence). The CDR3 is made up of 15 amino acids. V trimming: 4 bases; J trimming: 0 bases; junction bases outside the gene matches: 5.

V usage is TRBV10-2 and J usage is TRBJ1-5; D remains ambiguous. The CDR3 is 12 amino acids. V was clipped by 0 bases and J by 5 bases, with 2 bases between them. Germline lookup yields CDR1 WSHSY and CDR2 SAAADI. CDR3 DNA: TGCGCCAGCAGTGAGTCATATCAGCCCCAGCATTTT. This sequence encodes CASSESYQPQHF.

This clonotype has just one count. V and J are TRBV9 and TRBJ2-1; 13 bases fit TRBD2. V was pared by 0 bases and J by 2 bases, with 2 bases of the junction left unmatched. The length of the CDR3 is 17 residues. The germline CDR1 and CDR2 sequences are SGDLS and YYNGEE. CDR3 bases: TGTGCCAGCAGCGTAGATGGACTAGCGGGGGCCTACAATGAGCAGTTCTTC. This encodes CASSVDGLAGAYNEQFF. The full variable domain, its missing parts supplied by reference TRBV9 and TRBJ2-1, is DSGVTQTPKHLITATGQRVTLRCSPRSGDLSVYWYQQSLDQGLQFLIQYYNGEERAKGNILERFSAQQFPDLHSELNLSSLELGDSALYFCASSVDGLAGAYNEQFFGPGTRLTVL.

A few counts support this clonotype. The gene calls are TRBV5-6 and TRBJ1-5; D may be TRBD1 (5 bases). V was clipped by 2 bases and J by 6 bases, with 12 bases between them. CDR1 is SGHDT, CDR2 YYEEEE, per germline. CDR3 length equals 14 residues. Here the CDR3 reads CASSFGRGGQPQHF. DNA of the CDR3: TGTGCCAGCAGCTTTGGCCGGGGGGGTCAGCCCCAGCATTTT.

This sequence joins TRBV9 and TRBJ2-1; D tentatively reads TRBD1 or TRBD2 (6 bases each). The V end lost 3 bases, the J end lost 7 bases, and 8 bases lay between the germline ends. From germline, CDR1 is SGDLS and CDR2 YYNGEE. The CDR3 sequence is 12 residues long. The CDR3 DNA sequence: TGTGCCAGCAGCGGAGGGGGGAATGAGCAGTTCTTC. Its protein is CASSGGGNEQFF.

The rearrangement joins TRBV12-5 to TRBJ1-5, with TRBD1 as a possible D gene (5 bases). V was shortened by 5 bases and J by 4 bases, with 15 bases between the two germline ends. The CDR3 totals 15 residues. The V gene's germline CDR1 is LGHNT and CDR2 FRNRAP. The CDR3 loop reads CASGPDGGWNQPQHF. In DNA form, the CDR3 reads TGTGCTAGTGGTCCTGACGGGGGGTGGAATCAGCCCCAGCATTTT.

This clonotype has just a few counts. This chain uses TRBV19 with TRBJ1-1, with TRBD1 identical over 10 bases. The CDR3 has 15 amino acids. Unmatched junction bases numbered 3, after V lost 1 base and J lost 4 bases. The germline gives CDR1 LNHDA, CDR2 SQIVND (reference sequence). CDR3: CASSIGRTGGTEAFF. CDR3 sequence (DNA): TGTGCCAGTAGTATAGGTAGGACAGGGGGCACTGAAGCTTTCTTT.

The chain recombines TRBV15 with TRBJ2-7; tentative D call: TRBD2 (5 bases). The germline V and J ends were trimmed by 5 bases and 3 bases, with 17 bases remaining between them. Germline V lookup: CDR1 LNHNV, CDR2 YYDKDF (reference sequence). The CDR3 is 15 amino acids. DNA for the CDR3: TGTGCCACCAGCCCGCGGGTCGGGGTGATCTACGAGCAGTACTTC. Its translation is CATSPRVGVIYEQYF.

This clonotype has at least ten counts. The chain employs TRBV7-9 and TRBJ2-3; D could derive from TRBD1 or TRBD2 (5 bases each). The V end lost 10 bases, the J end lost 3 bases, and 20 bases lay between the germline ends. This CDR3 is 15 amino acids long. Germline V gives CDR1 SEHNR, CDR2 FQNEAQ (reference sequence). The CDR3 spells CATHFEKGETDTQYF. In DNA form, the CDR3 reads TGTGCCACCCACTTCGAAAAAGGGGAGACAGATACGCAGTATTTT. Drawing the rest from reference TRBV7-9 and TRBJ2-3, the complete variable domain is DTGVSQNPRHKITKRGQNVTFRCDPISEHNRLYWYRQTLGQGPEFLTYFQNEAQLEKSRLLSDRFSAERPKGSFSTLEIQRTEQGDSAMYLCATHFEKGETDTQYFGPGTRLTVL.

The rearrangement links TRBV6-5 to TRBJ1-6; 8 bases fit TRBD1. Germline V gives CDR1 MNHEY, CDR2 SVGAGI. This CDR3 is built from 15 residues. Trimming removed 7 bases from V and 4 bases from J; junction bases left unmatched: 6. The CDR3 bases are TGTGCCAGCAAAGTCAGGGGGCTTTATAATTCACCCCTCCACTTT. It codes for CASKVRGLYNSPLHF.

Turning to this clonotype: Being one base from a much bigger clone, this may be a read error. The rearrangement uses TRBV6-6 and TRBJ2-4, with a possible D match to TRBD2 (6 bases). This CDR3 has 16 amino acids. V lost 1 base, J lost 3 bases, and 13 bases lay in between. Germline lookup yields CDR1 MNHNY and CDR2 SVGAGI (reference sequence). Written as DNA, the CDR3 is TGTGCCAGCAGTTACTTCTGGGGGGAATACAAAAACATTCAGTACTTC. It encodes CASSYFWGEYKNIQYF.

By share, this clonotype counts as medium-sized. V and J are TRBV7-2 and TRBJ2-7; no reliable D call. Germline V CDR1 and CDR2: SGHTA, FQGNSA. The V and J ends lost 5 bases and 3 bases respectively, with 11 bases between them. The CDR3 length is 13 residues. CDR3 amino acids: CASSPQLLYEQYF. The CDR3 nucleotides are TGTGCCAGCAGCCCGCAACTTCTCTACGAGCAGTACTTC.

This clonotype was counted at least ten times. This rearrangement joins TRBV10-3 to TRBJ1-2; 9 positions match TRBD1. This CDR3 spans 12 amino acids. Germline assignment: CDR1 ENHRY and CDR2 SYGVKD. V was pared by 5 bases and J by 8 bases, with 3 bases of the junction left unmatched. CDR3 residues: CAISTGGGGYTF. The CDR3 bases are TGTGCCATCAGTACAGGGGGCGGGGGCTACACCTTC.

The chain combines TRBV13 with TRBJ1-1; maybe TRBD1 (5 bases). The CDR3 has 15 residues. Trimming removed 1 base from V and 1 base from J, with 10 bases in between. Germline V CDR1 and CDR2: PRHDT, FYEKMQ (reference sequence). CDR3 amino acids: CASSLVPGWNTEAFF. As DNA, the CDR3 is TGTGCCAGCAGCTTAGTTCCAGGGTGGAACACTGAAGCTTTCTTT.

The chain joins TRBV11-2 to TRBJ1-1; tentatively, D is TRBD1 (5 bases). This CDR3 comprises 13 residues. Germline V gene lookup returns CDR1 SGHAT and CDR2 FQNNGV. Trimming pared 5 bases from V and 5 bases from J, leaving 12 bases between. CDR3 DNA sequence: TGTGCCAGCAGCCCCGGTGGGGGAACTGAAGCTTTCTTT. It encodes CASSPGGGTEAFF.

The J gene is TRBJ2-7, the V gene TRBV20-1; D is tentatively TRBD1 or TRBD2 (6 bases each). Germline V gene lookup returns CDR1 DFQATT and CDR2 SNEGSKA (reference sequence). This CDR3 has 15 residues. Trimming took 4 bases from V and 0 from J, leaving 16 bases between them. The CDR3 protein is CSAISAGQSSYEQYF. DNA for the CDR3: TGCAGTGCTATATCCGCGGGACAAAGCTCCTACGAGCAGTACTTC.

This clonotype was picked up many times. V and J are TRBV11-1 and TRBJ1-1; D gene ambiguous. CDR3 size: 13 residues. Germline V CDR1 and CDR2: SGHAT, FQDESV (reference sequence). V was cut by 5 bases and J by 4 bases, with 11 bases left in between. The CDR3: CASSPGGSTEAFF. For the CDR3, the DNA is TGTGCCAGCAGCCCCGGCGGCAGCACTGAAGCTTTCTTT.

Note on this clonotype: A much larger clone differs from this one at a single base, so this may be a read error. The chain recombines TRBV13 with TRBJ2-7; a weak D match, TRBD1 (5 bases). V was cut by 5 bases and J by 2 bases, with 13 bases left in between. The CDR3 has 14 amino acids. Looked up from germline, CDR1 is PRHDT and CDR2 is FYEKMQ (reference sequence). The CDR3 region has the DNA TGTGCCAGCAGCGTCAGCAGGGAAGCCTACGAGCAGTACTTC. Protein product: CASSVSREAYEQYF.

This clonotype was counted ten times or more. This sequence joins TRBV7-3 and TRBJ2-3; D is unclear. Germline V gene lookup returns CDR1 SGHTA and CDR2 FQGTGA. This CDR3 spans 15 amino acids. V dropped 0 bases and J dropped 0 bases, with 7 bases sitting between them. The CDR3 coding sequence is TGTGCCAGCAGCTTAACGGGAACTAGCACAGATACGCAGTATTTT. Encoded protein: CASSLTGTSTDTQYF.

By sample share, this clonotype is medium-sized (0.01 to 0.1%). The chain employs TRBV13 and TRBJ1-1, with D perhaps TRBD1 (6 bases). The germline CDR1 and CDR2 sequences are PRHDT and FYEKMQ (reference sequence). This CDR3 is 14 amino acids long. Trimming left V 5 bases short and J 6 bases short, with 16 bases between. This CDR3 reads CASSQGQSVAEAFF. Written as DNA, the CDR3 is TGTGCCAGCAGCCAAGGACAGTCTGTCGCTGAAGCTTTCTTT.

The chain employs TRBV11-1 and TRBJ1-2, with D maybe TRBD1 (5 bases). V dropped 5 bases and J dropped 8 bases, with 15 bases sitting between them. Germline CDR1 reads SGHAT; CDR2 reads FQDESV (reference sequence). CDR3 length: 13 residues. In DNA form, the CDR3 reads TGTGCCAGCAGCCGCAGGGAGGGACCCGGCTACACCTTC. Amino acid sequence: CASSRREGPGYTF.